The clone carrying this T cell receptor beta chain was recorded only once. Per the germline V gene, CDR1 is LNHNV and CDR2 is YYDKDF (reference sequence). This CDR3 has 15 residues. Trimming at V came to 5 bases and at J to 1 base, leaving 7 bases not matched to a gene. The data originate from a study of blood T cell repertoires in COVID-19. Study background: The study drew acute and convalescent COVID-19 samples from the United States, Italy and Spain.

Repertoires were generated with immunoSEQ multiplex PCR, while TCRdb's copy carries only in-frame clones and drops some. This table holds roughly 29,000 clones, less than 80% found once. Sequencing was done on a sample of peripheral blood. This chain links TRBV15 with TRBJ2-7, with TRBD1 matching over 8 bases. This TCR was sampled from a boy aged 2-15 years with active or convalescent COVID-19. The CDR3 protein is CATSASQGASYEQYF. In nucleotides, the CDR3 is TGTGCCACCAGCGCATCCCAGGGGGCGTCCTACGAGCAGTACTTC.